One sample yielded the 2 T cell receptor beta chains listed below, sequenced in a study of beta chain features in type 1 diabetes. Expressed TCRB transcripts were sequenced after all isolated RNA was converted to cDNA. Sequencing used immunoSEQ multiplex PCR; TCRdb keeps in-frame clones, though not all of them. The sample contains approximately 140,000 clones, 6.5% to 8.5% of which appear only once. The sample consisted of central memory CD4+ T cells from blood. Receptor source: a woman in her twenties or thirties in good health.

This clone was observed many times. The gene calls are TRBV7-2 and TRBJ2-7; 9 bases align to TRBD1. The V gene end was trimmed by 4 bases and the J gene end by 2 bases; junction bases not matched to a gene: 3. There are 14 residues in the CDR3. Looked up from germline, CDR1 is SGHTA and CDR2 is FQGNSA. CDR3 sequence reads: CASSSRDRAYEQYF. The DNA for the CDR3 is TGTGCCAGCAGCTCCCGGGACAGGGCCTACGAGCAGTACTTC.

This clone was recorded a few times. The CDR3 region has the DNA TGTGCCAGCAGCTTAGTAGAGCCCTACAATGAGCAGTTCTTC. Amino acid sequence: CASSLVEPYNEQFF. The chain carries TRBV7-2 and TRBJ2-1; D is ambiguous. This CDR3 comprises 14 residues. V shed 1 base and J shed 2 bases, with 6 bases lying between them. CDR1 SGHTA and CDR2 FQGNSA come from the germline V gene.